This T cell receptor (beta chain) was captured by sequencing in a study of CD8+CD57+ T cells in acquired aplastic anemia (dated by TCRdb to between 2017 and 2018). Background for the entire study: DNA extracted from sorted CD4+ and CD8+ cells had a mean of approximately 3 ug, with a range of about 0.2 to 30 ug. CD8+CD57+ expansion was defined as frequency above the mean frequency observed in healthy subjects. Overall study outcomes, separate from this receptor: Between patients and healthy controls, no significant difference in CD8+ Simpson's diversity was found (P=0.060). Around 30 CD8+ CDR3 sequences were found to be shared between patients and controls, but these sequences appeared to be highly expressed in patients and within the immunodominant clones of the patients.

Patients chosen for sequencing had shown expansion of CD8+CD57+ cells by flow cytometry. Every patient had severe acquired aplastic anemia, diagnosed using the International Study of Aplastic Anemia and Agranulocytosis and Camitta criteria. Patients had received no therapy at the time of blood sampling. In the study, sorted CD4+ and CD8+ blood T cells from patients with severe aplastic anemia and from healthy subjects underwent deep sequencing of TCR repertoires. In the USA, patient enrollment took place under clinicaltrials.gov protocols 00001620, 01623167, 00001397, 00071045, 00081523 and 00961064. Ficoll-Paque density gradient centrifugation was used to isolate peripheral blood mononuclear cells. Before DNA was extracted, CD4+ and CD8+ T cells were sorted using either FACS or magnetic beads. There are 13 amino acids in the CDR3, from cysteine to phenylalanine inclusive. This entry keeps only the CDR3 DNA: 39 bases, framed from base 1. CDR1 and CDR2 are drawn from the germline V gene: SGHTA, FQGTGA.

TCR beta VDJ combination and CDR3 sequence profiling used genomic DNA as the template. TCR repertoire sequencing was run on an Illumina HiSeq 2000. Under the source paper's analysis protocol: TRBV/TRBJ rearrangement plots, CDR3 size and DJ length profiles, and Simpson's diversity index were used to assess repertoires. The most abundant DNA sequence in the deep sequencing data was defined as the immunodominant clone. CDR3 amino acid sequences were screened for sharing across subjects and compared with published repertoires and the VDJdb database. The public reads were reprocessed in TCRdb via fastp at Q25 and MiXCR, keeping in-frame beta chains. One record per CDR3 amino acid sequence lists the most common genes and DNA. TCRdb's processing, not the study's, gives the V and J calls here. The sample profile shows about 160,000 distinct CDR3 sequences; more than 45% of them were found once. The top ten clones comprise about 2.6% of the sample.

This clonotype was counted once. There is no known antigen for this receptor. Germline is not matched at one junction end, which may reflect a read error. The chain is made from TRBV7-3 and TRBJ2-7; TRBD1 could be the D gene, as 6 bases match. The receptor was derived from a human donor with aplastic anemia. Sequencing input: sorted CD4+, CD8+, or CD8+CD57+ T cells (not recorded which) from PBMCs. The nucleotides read TGTGCTAGCAGCCACGGACAGTCCTACGAGCAGTACTTC. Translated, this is CASSHGQSYEQYF.